These 29 T cell receptor beta chains were sequenced from one sample in a study of shared clonotypes between healthy human individuals. Assay used: immunoSEQ multiplex PCR; TCRdb lists only in-frame clones, some missing. In the table there are 1,500,000 or so clones, roughly 96% of which are singletons. Input material: naive CD4+ T cells sorted from blood. This sample's subset: CD45RA+ positively selected. Receptors originate from a man aged 25 to 45 in good health.

This chain joins TRBV5-1 and TRBJ2-7; D is unresolved. The V gene lost 0 bases and the J gene lost 5 bases, with 6 bases spanning the gap. CDR3 size: 12 residues. Germline CDR1 reads SGHRS; CDR2 reads YFSETQ. This CDR3 reads CASSLALDEQYF. The CDR3 DNA is TGCGCCAGCAGCTTGGCCCTGGACGAGCAGTACTTC.

This clone has just one count. The genes are TRBV15 and TRBJ2-1; TRBD1 matches 8 bases. The CDR3 sequence is 15 residues long. Trimming took 5 bases from V and 6 from J; bases not matched to a gene: 9. The germline CDR1 and CDR2 sequences are LNHNV and YYDKDF (reference sequence). Here the CDR3 reads CATSPRQGIGNEQFF. CDR3 nucleotides: TGTGCCACCAGCCCTCGACAGGGGATAGGCAATGAGCAGTTCTTC.

This clone was seen a single time. The V gene is TRBV9, the J gene TRBJ2-2; 7 bases fit TRBD2. Germline V gene lookup returns CDR1 SGDLS and CDR2 YYNGEE. The CDR3 runs to 15 residues. With 0 bases clipped from V and 4 bases from J, the junction kept 3 bases outside the gene matches. The CDR3 loop reads CASSVEREGTGELFF. The CDR3 region has the DNA TGTGCCAGCAGCGTAGAAAGGGAGGGCACCGGGGAGCTGTTTTTT.

The chain has TRBV28 and TRBJ2-2; D ambiguous. V was cut by 10 bases and J by 6 bases, with 15 bases left in between. Germline V gene data show CDR1 as MDHEN and CDR2 as SYDVKM. The CDR3 has 13 residues. This CDR3 reads CAISRVVAGELFF. The CDR3 DNA follows: TGTGCCATATCCCGCGTCGTGGCCGGGGAGCTGTTTTTT.

The chain employs TRBV6-5 and TRBJ2-1, with D tentatively TRBD1 (5 bases). V dropped 2 bases and J dropped 4 bases, with 15 bases sitting between them. CDR1 and CDR2 (germline): MNHEY, SVGAGI. The CDR3 has 16 amino acids. DNA for the CDR3: TGTGCCAGCAGTTACCTTAGGACACGAACTTACAATGAGCAGTTCTTC. Amino acids: CASSYLRTRTYNEQFF.

The CDR3: CASSDIGTDVNYGYTF. The CDR3 bases are TGTGCCAGCAGTGATATTGGGACCGACGTGAACTATGGCTACACCTTC. This sequence joins TRBV2 and TRBJ1-2; maybe TRBD1 (5 bases). CDR3 length equals 16 residues. Trimming left V 3 bases short and J 2 bases short, with 16 bases between. Germline lookup yields CDR1 SNHLY and CDR2 FYNNEI.

The J gene is TRBJ2-1, the V gene TRBV5-1; TRBD2 matches at 12 bases. This CDR3 is built from 18 residues. Trimming cost V 0 bases and J 8 bases; bases outside gene matches: 12. CDR1 is SGHRS, CDR2 YFSETQ, per germline. CDR3 coding DNA: TGCGCCAGCAGCTTGGCCCTGATGACTAGCGGGAGCATCGATGAGCAGTTCTTC. Residues: CASSLALMTSGSIDEQFF.

This clone was counted once. The chain couples TRBV6-4 to TRBJ2-4; 14 bases fit TRBD2. The CDR3 is 21 residues long. Germline V gene sequence: CDR1 MRHNA, CDR2 SNTAGT. Trimming removed 2 bases from V and 2 bases from J; junction bases left unmatched: 14. As DNA, the CDR3 is TGTGCCAGCAGTGACGGGACTAGCGGGAGTATTGACCGGTCGTCCAAAAACATTCAGTACTTC. It specifies CASSDGTSGSIDRSSKNIQYF.

The chain links TRBV2 to TRBJ2-2; the D gene could be TRBD1 or TRBD2 (5 bases each). The CDR3 is 15 amino acids. Germline V gene data show CDR1 as SNHLY and CDR2 as FYNNEI. The germline V and J ends were trimmed by 2 bases and 3 bases, with 10 bases remaining between them. For the CDR3, the DNA is TGTGCCAGCAGTGAAACACGGGGCGACACCGGGGAGCTGTTTTTT. It yields the protein CASSETRGDTGELFF.

The gene calls are TRBV5-1 and TRBJ2-2, with 10 nucleotides matching TRBD1. This CDR3 region has 16 residues. V shed 0 bases and J 5 bases; nucleotides not matched to a gene: 4. The germline V gene has CDR1 SGHRS and CDR2 YFSETQ. The DNA for the CDR3 is TGCGCCAGCAGCTTGGAGGGACAGGGGATGACCGGGGAGCTGTTTTTT. Protein sequence: CASSLEGQGMTGELFF.

The chain couples TRBV11-3 to TRBJ2-5, with 7 bases lining up with TRBD2. The CDR3 loop spans 14 amino acids. The trim removed 5 bases at V and 2 bases at J, leaving 5 bases unmatched. The V gene's germline CDR1 is SGHNT and CDR2 YENEEA. The CDR3 spells CASSPTGGQETQYF. The CDR3 coding sequence is TGTGCCAGCAGCCCCACGGGGGGACAAGAGACCCAGTACTTC.

This clone appeared a single time. The chain links TRBV7-8 to TRBJ2-7, with TRBD2 matching 8 bases. CDR1 is SGHVS, CDR2 FQNEAQ, per germline. The CDR3 length is 15 residues. Unmatched junction bases numbered 10, after V lost 5 bases and J lost 4 bases. This CDR3 is CASSPQPGGVYEQYF. The CDR3 DNA reads as TGTGCCAGCAGCCCCCAGCCGGGGGGGGTTTACGAGCAGTACTTC.

This chain uses TRBV7-9 with TRBJ2-2; D perhaps matches TRBD2 (5 bases). Trimming removed 5 bases from V and 2 bases from J, with 12 bases in between. The germline gives CDR1 SEHNR, CDR2 FQNEAQ (reference sequence). The CDR3 has 15 amino acids. The CDR3 loop reads CASSRGAINTGELFF. Here the CDR3 DNA reads TGTGCCAGCAGCCGGGGAGCCATTAACACCGGGGAGCTGTTTTTT.

The CDR3 DNA reads TGTGCCAGCAGTGAATATATCGCTGGCACAGATACGCAGTATTTT. Its translation: CASSEYIAGTDTQYF. The chain carries TRBV25-1 and TRBJ2-3, with D uncertain. The V end was cut by 0 bases, the J end by 1 base, with 8 bases between. The CDR3 consists of 15 residues. CDR1 MGHDK and CDR2 SYGVNS come from the germline V gene.

The genes are TRBV6-1 and TRBJ2-7, with D perhaps TRBD1 (5 bases). The ends were cut back, 3 bases at V and 3 bases at J, with 15 bases in the middle. The CDR3 is made up of 15 amino acids. Germline CDR1 MNHNS, CDR2 SASEGT. The CDR3 here is CASSDGIRVFYEQYF. The DNA of the CDR3 is TGTGCCAGCAGTGACGGTATCAGGGTTTTCTACGAGCAGTACTTC.

J is TRBJ2-7 and V is TRBV11-2, with 10 bases matching TRBD2. The ends lost 8 bases at V and 6 bases at J; junction bases unmatched: 13. The CDR3 runs to 15 residues. Germline V lookup: CDR1 SGHAT, CDR2 FQNNGV. The CDR3 spells CASGRSLAGAGEQYF. The DNA for the CDR3 is TGTGCCAGCGGTCGCTCTCTAGCGGGAGCTGGCGAGCAGTACTTC.

V gene TRBV2 combines with J gene TRBJ2-7, with D perhaps given as TRBD1 or TRBD2 (5 bases each). Germline assignment: CDR1 SNHLY and CDR2 FYNNEI. The CDR3 totals 16 residues. V lost 8 bases, J lost 4 bases, and 24 bases lay in between. CDR3 region: CASLRDPGSVPYEQYF. The CDR3 coding sequence is TGTGCCAGCCTCAGGGATCCGGGGTCGGTCCCTTACGAGCAGTACTTC.

J is TRBJ2-5 and V is TRBV7-9; 8 nucleotides agree with TRBD1. Germline CDR1 and CDR2: SEHNR and FQNEAQ (reference sequence). The CDR3 is made up of 15 amino acids. The V and J ends lost 7 bases and 5 bases, in that order; junction bases with no gene match: 12. CDR3: CASTPTGVAWETQYF. The CDR3 nucleotides are TGTGCCAGCACCCCGACAGGGGTAGCATGGGAGACCCAGTACTTC.

This chain connects TRBV27 to TRBJ1-1; unclear D gene. Trimming shortened V by 5 bases and J by 3 bases, and 13 bases separated the two germline ends. The germline V gene encodes CDR1 MNHEY and CDR2 SMNVEV (reference sequence). The CDR3 loop spans 14 amino acids. CDR3 bases: TGTGCCAGCAGTCCGACACCACGCTACACTGAAGCTTTCTTT. This sequence encodes CASSPTPRYTEAFF.

The V and J genes are TRBV10-3 and TRBJ1-1; weak D call: TRBD1 (5 bases). The CDR3 is made up of 13 amino acids. Trimming pared 7 bases from V and 10 bases from J, leaving 19 bases between. Germline V gene lookup returns CDR1 ENHRY and CDR2 SYGVKD. The DNA of the CDR3 is TGTGCCATCACTAAGAACCGGGACGGCGGAGCTTTCTTT. Protein sequence: CAITKNRDGGAFF.

The chain is built from TRBV7-2 and TRBJ2-5, with 11 bases aligning to TRBD2. V lost 4 bases, J lost 4 bases, and 5 bases stayed unmatched. The CDR3 runs to 15 residues. Germline values: CDR1 SGHTA, CDR2 FQGNSA. CDR3 protein: CASSSDSGRGETQYF. The CDR3 coding sequence is TGTGCCAGCAGCTCGGATAGCGGGAGGGGAGAGACCCAGTACTTC.

The V gene is TRBV18, the J gene TRBJ2-1; 10 bases are shared with TRBD2. Germline-derived CDR1 and CDR2 are KGHSH and LQKENI. The CDR3 has 15 residues. V dropped 6 bases and J dropped 4; count of bases not matched to a gene: 6. CDR3: CASSLPAGGYNEQFF. The CDR3 DNA follows: TGTGCCAGCTCCCTCCCAGCGGGAGGGTACAATGAGCAGTTCTTC. Filled out from reference TRBV18 and TRBJ2-1, the complete variable domain reads NAGVMQNPRHLVRRRGQEARLRCSPMKGHSHVYWYRQLPEEGLKFMVYLQKENIIDESGMPKERFSAEFPKEGPSILRIQQVVRGDSAAYFCASSLPAGGYNEQFFGPGTRLTVL.

The V call is TRBV11-2, the J call TRBJ2-2; D unclear. The germline CDR1 and CDR2 sequences are SGHAT and FQNNGV. V lost 5 bases to trimming and J lost 0 bases, with 10 bases between them. The CDR3 spans 15 residues. This CDR3 is CASSKTGSNTGELFF. The DNA for the CDR3 is TGTGCCAGCAGCAAAACTGGCTCGAACACCGGGGAGCTGTTTTTT. The full variable domain, with the rest looked up from reference TRBV11-2 and TRBJ2-2, is EAGVAQSPRYKIIEKRQSVAFWCNPISGHATLYWYQQILGQGPKLLIQFQNNGVVDDSQLPKDRFSAERLKGVDSTLKIQPAKLEDSAVYLCASSKTGSNTGELFFGEGSRLTVL.

The chain carries TRBV5-1 and TRBJ2-1; D unresolved. The CDR3 is made up of 12 amino acids. The germline V gene encodes CDR1 SGHRS and CDR2 YFSETQ. Trimming pared 4 bases from V and 7 bases from J, leaving 9 bases between. This CDR3 is CASSIIENEQFF. The CDR3 region has the DNA TGCGCCAGCAGCATAATCGAGAATGAGCAGTTCTTC.

The rearrangement links TRBV11-2 to TRBJ2-7, with D perhaps given as TRBD1 or TRBD2 (5 bases each). The germline CDR1 and CDR2 sequences are SGHAT and FQNNGV. The CDR3 runs 15 residues. V was trimmed by 5 bases and J by 5 bases, leaving 19 bases between them. The CDR3 DNA reads as TGTGCCAGCAGCCCCGCCCCCAGGGCCGGGAACGAGCAGTACTTC. It translates to CASSPAPRAGNEQYF.

The chain employs TRBV19 and TRBJ2-1; tentative D call: TRBD2 (6 bases). CDR1 is LNHDA, CDR2 SQIVND, per germline (reference sequence). This CDR3 is 15 amino acids long. Trimming cost V 0 bases and J 8 bases, with 14 bases left between them. The chain's CDR3 is CASSIDLGGADEQFF. The CDR3 coding sequence is TGTGCCAGTAGTATAGATCTCGGAGGGGCGGATGAGCAGTTCTTC.

V and J are TRBV6-4 and TRBJ2-2, with unresolved D. V was trimmed by 5 bases and J by 3 bases, leaving 10 bases between them. This CDR3 contains 14 residues. Germline CDR1 MRHNA, CDR2 SNTAGT. DNA for the CDR3: TGTGCCAGCAGTCCTCCCGTCCACACCGGGGAGCTGTTTTTT. It translates to CASSPPVHTGELFF.

In this sample, this clone turned up a few times. The J gene is TRBJ1-4, the V gene TRBV27; weak D call: TRBD1 (5 bases). V was shortened by 5 bases and J by 10 bases, with 20 bases between the two germline ends. Germline values: CDR1 MNHEY, CDR2 SMNVEV (reference sequence). This CDR3 contains 15 residues. Here the CDR3 DNA reads TGTGCCAGCAGTGACGACCGGGTCGGGGGTTCAAAACTGTTTTTT. Its protein is CASSDDRVGGSKLFF.

This sequence joins TRBV6-5 and TRBJ2-7; TRBD2 might be the D (5 bases). Trimming shortened V by 5 bases and J by 2 bases, and 10 bases separated the two germline ends. The CDR3 is made up of 13 amino acids. Per the germline V gene, CDR1 is MNHEY and CDR2 is SVGAGI. CDR3 coding DNA: TGTGCCAGCAGTAGGGCCGGGGCCTACGAGCAGTACTTC. Translation gives CASSRAGAYEQYF.